Listed below are T cell receptor beta chains from one sample, sequenced in a study of breast tumors, draining lymph nodes, adjacent tissues. TCRdb independently ran MiXCR on the multiplex PCR reads; one entry per CDR3 protein. The data show around 19,000 distinct CDR3 sequences, 25% to 40% seen once. Input material: breast tumor tissue. Source of these receptors: a female donor with breast cancer. Some clones in this sample may be carry-over from other donors' samples. The CDR3 runs from the conserved cysteine through the conserved F or W. Rows may omit the clone size; those that give it use once, few, many or a size class.

abundance | j_gene | v_gene | CDR3aa
many | TRBJ2-1 | TRBV27 | CASSLLGPLGGEQFF
many | TRBJ2-1 | TRBV2 | CASSGRNSGGRDEQFF
many | TRBJ2-5 | TRBV10-3 | CAISGQGRETQYF
NA | TRBJ2-7 | TRBV10-2 | CASRGGSSYEQYF
NA | TRBJ2-1 | TRBV4-1 | CASSQDQASGIYNEQFF
medium-sized | TRBJ2-1 | TRBV5-6 | CASSFGRWTEQFF
NA | TRBJ1-5 | TRBV6-2/TRBV6-3 | CASSSRAANQPQHF
many | TRBJ2-1 | TRBV29-1 | CSGNRVRDEQFF
many | TRBJ2-3 | TRBV6-5 | CASSRQGARTDTQYF
many | TRBJ2-5 | TRBV5-4 | CASSFYHFRGYQETQYF
many | TRBJ2-3 | TRBV12-3/TRBV12-4 | CASTTRSTGGSHTQYF
many | TRBJ2-2 | TRBV5-1 | CASSLEGLATNTGELFF
many | TRBJ1-2 | TRBV24-1 | CATSDPDNYGYTF
many | TRBJ2-7 | TRBV3-1 | CASSHQGSTYEQYF
many | TRBJ2-5 | TRBV20-1 | CSATGTGRQETQYF
many | TRBJ1-6 | TRBV11-2 | CASSLTPGGANSPLHF
NA | TRBJ2-7 | TRBV6-2/TRBV6-3 | CASSLTGGGPYEQYF
medium-sized | TRBJ1-2 | TRBV5-1 | CASRLGQDYGYTF
many | TRBJ2-7 | TRBV5-1 | CASSGGDLLTYEQYF
few | TRBJ2-7 | TRBV9 | CASSAGRSYEQYF
many | TRBJ2-7 | TRBV27 | CASSPTLAGVTYEQYF
NA | TRBJ2-2 | TRBV5-4 | CASSLAPVVTGELFF
many | TRBJ2-7 | TRBV5-8 | CASSLAGAGYEQYF
few | TRBJ2-4 | TRBV4-2 | CASSLQAGGLGKNIQYF
NA | TRBJ2-3 | TRBV29-1 | CRVEDADTQYF
NA | TRBJ1-1 | TRBV20-1 | CSARDTGGGHTEAFF
many | TRBJ2-2 | TRBV20-1 | CSARALSAGLTGELFF
many | TRBJ2-7 | TRBV5-6 | CASSFGLRTSYEQYF
few | TRBJ2-4 | TRBV5-1 | CASSLQGLAKNIQYF
many | TRBJ2-5 | TRBV15 | CATSSSYGTGIETQYF
medium-sized | TRBJ2-7 | TRBV20-1 | CSARSPGTGDEQYF
few | TRBJ2-1 | TRBV20-1 | CSARDYYNEQFF
NA | TRBJ2-7 | TRBV7-6 | CTSSLEAVVYEQYF
medium-sized | TRBJ1-6 | TRBV6-5 | CASSSLSSPLHF
many | TRBJ1-6 | TRBV30 | CAWKDRDISPLHF
many | TRBJ1-4 | TRBV18 | CASSRGTAQNEKLFF
many | TRBJ2-1 | TRBV7-2 | CASSLLAGGRNEQFF
many | TRBJ2-1 | TRBV11-3 | CASSPSLGGSSYNEQFF
NA | TRBJ2-5 | TRBV11-3 | CASSFREGARGDQETQYF
many | TRBJ1-2 | TRBV5-4 | CASGFLTDYGYTF
NA | TRBJ2-2 | TRBV7-4 | CASRIKGLAGANTGELFF
many | TRBJ2-1 | TRBV27 | CASSRTGRSYNEQFF
many | TRBJ2-3 | TRBV7-2 | CASSPSGTYTDTQYF
NA | TRBJ1-4 | TRBV7-3 | CASSVRGESQKLFF
NA | TRBJ2-3 | TRBV20-1 | CSAGRGAGGLIGTDTQYF
few | TRBJ1-1 | TRBV2 | CASKMGDRNTEAFF
many | TRBJ2-7 | TRBV20-1 | CSARTGGAYEQYF
many | TRBJ2-5 | TRBV27 | CASSLEGPVGWQETQYF
NA | TRBJ2-3 | TRBV10-1 | CASSEGTSGGSDTQYF